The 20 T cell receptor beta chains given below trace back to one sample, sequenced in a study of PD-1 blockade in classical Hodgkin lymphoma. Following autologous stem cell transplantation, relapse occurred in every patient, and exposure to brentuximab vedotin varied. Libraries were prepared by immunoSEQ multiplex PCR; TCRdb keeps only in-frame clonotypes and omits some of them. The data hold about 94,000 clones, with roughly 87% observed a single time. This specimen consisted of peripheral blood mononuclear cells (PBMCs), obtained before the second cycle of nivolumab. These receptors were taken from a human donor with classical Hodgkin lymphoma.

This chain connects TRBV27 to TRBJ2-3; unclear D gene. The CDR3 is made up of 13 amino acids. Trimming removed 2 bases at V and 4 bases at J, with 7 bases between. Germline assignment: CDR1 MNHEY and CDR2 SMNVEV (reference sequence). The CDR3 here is CASSLPFSDTQYF. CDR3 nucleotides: TGTGCCAGCAGTTTACCCTTTTCAGATACGCAGTATTTT.

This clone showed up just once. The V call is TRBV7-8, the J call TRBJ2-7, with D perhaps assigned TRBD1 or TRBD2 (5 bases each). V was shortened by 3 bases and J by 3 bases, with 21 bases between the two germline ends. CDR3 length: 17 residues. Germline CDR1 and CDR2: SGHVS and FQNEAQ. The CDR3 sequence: CASSFGNRDVGLYEQYF. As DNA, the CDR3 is TGTGCCAGCAGCTTTGGGAACCGGGACGTGGGGCTCTACGAGCAGTACTTC.

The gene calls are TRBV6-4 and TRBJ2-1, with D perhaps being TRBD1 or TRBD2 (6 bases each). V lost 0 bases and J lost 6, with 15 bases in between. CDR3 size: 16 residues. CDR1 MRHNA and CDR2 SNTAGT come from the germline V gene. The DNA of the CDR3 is TGTGCCAGCAGTGACTCTTCGGCGGAGGGGGGCAATGAGCAGTTCTTC. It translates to CASSDSSAEGGNEQFF.

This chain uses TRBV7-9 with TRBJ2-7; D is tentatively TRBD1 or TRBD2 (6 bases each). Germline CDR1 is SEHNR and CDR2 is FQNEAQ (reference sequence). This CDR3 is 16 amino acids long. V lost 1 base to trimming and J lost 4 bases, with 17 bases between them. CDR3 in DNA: TGTGCCAGCAGCTTAGAGGGGGACTTTCTCTCGTACGAGCAGTACTTC. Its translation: CASSLEGDFLSYEQYF.

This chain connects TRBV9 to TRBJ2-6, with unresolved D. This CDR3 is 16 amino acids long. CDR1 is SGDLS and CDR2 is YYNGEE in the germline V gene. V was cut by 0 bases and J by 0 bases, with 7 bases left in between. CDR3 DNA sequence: TGTGCCAGCAGCGTAGGGAGCCGCTCTGGGGCCAACGTCCTGACTTTC. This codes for CASSVGSRSGANVLTF.

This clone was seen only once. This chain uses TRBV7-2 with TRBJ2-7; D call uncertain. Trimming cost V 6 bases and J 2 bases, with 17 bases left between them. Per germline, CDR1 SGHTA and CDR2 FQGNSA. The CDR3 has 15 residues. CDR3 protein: CASRTTSFAAYEQYF. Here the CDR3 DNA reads TGTGCCAGCAGAACCACCTCGTTTGCAGCCTACGAGCAGTACTTC.

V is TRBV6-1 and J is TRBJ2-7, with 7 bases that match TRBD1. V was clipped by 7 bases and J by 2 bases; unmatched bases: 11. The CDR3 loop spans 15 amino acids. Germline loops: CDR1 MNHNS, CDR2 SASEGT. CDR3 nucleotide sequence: TGTGCCAGCACAAAAGGGCAGGGGGTAGCCTACGAGCAGTACTTC. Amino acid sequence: CASTKGQGVAYEQYF.

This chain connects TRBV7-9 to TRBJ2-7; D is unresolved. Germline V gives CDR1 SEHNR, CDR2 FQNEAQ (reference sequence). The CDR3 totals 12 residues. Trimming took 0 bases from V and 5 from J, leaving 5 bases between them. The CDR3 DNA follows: TGTGCCAGCAGCTTAGCGTACCACGAGCAGTACTTC. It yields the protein CASSLAYHEQYF.

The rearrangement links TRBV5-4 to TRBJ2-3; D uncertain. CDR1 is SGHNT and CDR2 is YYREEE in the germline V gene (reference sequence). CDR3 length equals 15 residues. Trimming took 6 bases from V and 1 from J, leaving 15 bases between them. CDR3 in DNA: TGTGCCAGCACCCATCGTACCAAGGGCACAGATACGCAGTATTTT. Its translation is CASTHRTKGTDTQYF. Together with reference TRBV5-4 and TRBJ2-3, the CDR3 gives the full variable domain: ETGVTQSPTHLIKTRGQQVTLRCSSQSGHNTVSWYQQALGQGPQFIFQYYREEENGRGNFPPRFSGLQFPNYSSELNVNALELDDSALYLCASTHRTKGTDTQYFGPGTRLTVL.

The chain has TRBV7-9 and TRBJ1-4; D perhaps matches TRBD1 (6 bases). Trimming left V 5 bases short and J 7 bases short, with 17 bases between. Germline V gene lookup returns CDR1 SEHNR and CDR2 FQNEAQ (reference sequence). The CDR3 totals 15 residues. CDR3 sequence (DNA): TGTGCCAGCAGCGGAGGCCGGGACATAGGTGAAAAACTGTTTTTT. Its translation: CASSGGRDIGEKLFF.

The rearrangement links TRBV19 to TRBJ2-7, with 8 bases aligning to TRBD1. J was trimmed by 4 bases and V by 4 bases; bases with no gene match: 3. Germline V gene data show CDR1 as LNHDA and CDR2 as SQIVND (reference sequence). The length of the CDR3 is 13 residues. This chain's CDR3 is CASSTTGVYEQYF. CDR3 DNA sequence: TGTGCCAGTAGTACGACAGGGGTGTACGAGCAGTACTTC. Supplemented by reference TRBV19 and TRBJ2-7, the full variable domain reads DGGITQSPKYLFRKEGQNVTLSCEQNLNHDAMYWYRQDPGQGLRLIYYSQIVNDFQKGDIAEGYSVSREKKESFPLTVTSAQKNPTAFYLCASSTTGVYEQYFGPGTRLTVT.

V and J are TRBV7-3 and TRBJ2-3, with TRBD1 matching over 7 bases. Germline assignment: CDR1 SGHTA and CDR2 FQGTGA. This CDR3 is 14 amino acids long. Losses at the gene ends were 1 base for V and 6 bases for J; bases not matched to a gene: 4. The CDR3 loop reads CASSLRGGRDTQYF. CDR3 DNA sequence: TGTGCCAGCAGCTTAAGAGGGGGCAGGGATACGCAGTATTTT. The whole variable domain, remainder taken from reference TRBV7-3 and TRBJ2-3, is GAGVSQTPSNKVTEKGKYVELRCDPISGHTALYWYRQSLGQGPEFLIYFQGTGAADDSGLPNDRFFAVRPEGSVSTLKIQRTERGDSAVYLCASSLRGGRDTQYFGPGTRLTVL.

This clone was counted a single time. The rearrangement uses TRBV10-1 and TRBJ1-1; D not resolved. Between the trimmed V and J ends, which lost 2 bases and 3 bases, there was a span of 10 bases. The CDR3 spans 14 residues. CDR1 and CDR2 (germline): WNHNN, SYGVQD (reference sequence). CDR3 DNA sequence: TGCGCCAGCAGTGAGGGGCGGTGGGACACTGAAGCTTTCTTT. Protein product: CASSEGRWDTEAFF.

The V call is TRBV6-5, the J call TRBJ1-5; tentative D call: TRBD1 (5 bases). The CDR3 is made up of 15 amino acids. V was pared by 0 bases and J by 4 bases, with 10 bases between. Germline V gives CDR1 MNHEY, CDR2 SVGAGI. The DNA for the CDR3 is TGTGCCAGCAGTTACTCGGGGGTGGCAAATCAGCCCCAGCATTTT. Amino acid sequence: CASSYSGVANQPQHF.

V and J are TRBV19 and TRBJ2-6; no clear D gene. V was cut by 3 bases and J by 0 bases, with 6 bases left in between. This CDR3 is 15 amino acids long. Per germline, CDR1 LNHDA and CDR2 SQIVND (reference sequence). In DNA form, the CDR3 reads TGTGCCAGTAGTATTCTAGTCTCTGGGGCCAACGTCCTGACTTTC. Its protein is CASSILVSGANVLTF.

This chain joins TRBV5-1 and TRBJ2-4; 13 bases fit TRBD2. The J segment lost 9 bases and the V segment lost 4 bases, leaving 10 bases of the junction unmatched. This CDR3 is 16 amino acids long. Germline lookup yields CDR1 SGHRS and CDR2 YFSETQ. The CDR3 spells CASSRDTSGRAAIQYF. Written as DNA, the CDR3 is TGCGCCAGCAGCCGAGACACTAGCGGGAGGGCCGCCATTCAGTACTTC. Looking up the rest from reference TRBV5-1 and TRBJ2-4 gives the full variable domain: KAGVTQTPRYLIKTRGQQVTLSCSPISGHRSVSWYQQTPGQGLQFLFEYFSETQRNKGNFPGRFSGRQFSNSRSEMNVSTLELGDSALYLCASSRDTSGRAAIQYFGAGTRLSVL.

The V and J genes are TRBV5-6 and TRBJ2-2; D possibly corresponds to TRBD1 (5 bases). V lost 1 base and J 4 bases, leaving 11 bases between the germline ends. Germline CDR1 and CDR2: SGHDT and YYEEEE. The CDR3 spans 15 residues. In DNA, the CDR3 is TGTGCCAGCAGCTTGCTCAGGGTGGGCACCGGGGAGCTGTTTTTT. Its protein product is CASSLLRVGTGELFF.

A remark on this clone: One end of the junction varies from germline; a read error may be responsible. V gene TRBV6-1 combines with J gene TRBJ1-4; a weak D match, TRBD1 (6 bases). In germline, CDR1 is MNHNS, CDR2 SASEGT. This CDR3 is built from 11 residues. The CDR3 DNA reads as TGTGCCAGCAGGATAAACCGGGACATTAACTTT. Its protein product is CASRINRDINF.

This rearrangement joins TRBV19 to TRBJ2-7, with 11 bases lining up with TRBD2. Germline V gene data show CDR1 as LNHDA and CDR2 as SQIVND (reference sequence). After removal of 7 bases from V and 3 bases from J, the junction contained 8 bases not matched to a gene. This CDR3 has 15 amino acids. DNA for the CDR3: TGTGCCAGTAAAAGAACTAGCGGGAGTAACTACGAGCAGTACTTC. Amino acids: CASKRTSGSNYEQYF.

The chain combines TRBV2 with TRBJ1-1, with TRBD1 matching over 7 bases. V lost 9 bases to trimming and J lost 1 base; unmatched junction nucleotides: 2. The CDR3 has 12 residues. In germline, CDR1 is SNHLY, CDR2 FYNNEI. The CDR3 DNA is TGTGCCAGGACAGGGACGAACACTGAAGCTTTCTTT. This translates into CARTGTNTEAFF.